These 7 T cell receptor beta chains originate from one sample sequenced in a study of blood T cell repertoires in COVID-19. The assay was immunoSEQ multiplex PCR, and TCRdb's table has in-frame clones only and misses some. Among about 200,000 clones listed, 88% were seen once. Sequenced sample: peripheral blood. These receptors came from a man younger than 35 with active or convalescent COVID-19.

This chain joins TRBV7-8 and TRBJ2-2; 13 bases fit TRBD2. The J segment lost 2 bases and the V segment lost 5 bases, leaving 5 bases of the junction unmatched. The CDR3 totals 17 residues. Germline V lookup: CDR1 SGHVS, CDR2 FQNEAQ. In nucleotides, the CDR3 is TGTGCCAGCAGCCGGACTAGCGGGAGTCTAAACACCGGGGAGCTGTTTTTT. Residues: CASSRTSGSLNTGELFF.

This chain joins TRBV21-1 and TRBJ1-5; the DNA was not used to check the table's D call, TRBD1. TRBV21-1 is a known pseudogene. The CDR3 sequence is 17 residues long. CDR3 sequence (DNA): TGTGCCAGCAGCAAATGCCGAAGACAGGTTTGCAATCAGCCCCAGCATTTT. Translated, it gives CASSKCRRQVCNQPQHF.

The CDR3 DNA sequence: TGTGCCAGCAGCAGACGGACTAGCGGGAACACAGATACGCAGTATTTT. This codes for CASSRRTSGNTDTQYF. The chain has TRBV5-4 and TRBJ2-3, with 12 bases lining up with TRBD2. Unmatched junction bases numbered 5, after V lost 4 bases and J lost 2 bases. In germline, CDR1 is SGHNT, CDR2 YYREEE (reference sequence). There are 16 residues in the CDR3.

The V gene is TRBV6-5, the J gene TRBJ1-1, with TRBD1 identical over 9 bases. Germline V lookup: CDR1 MNHEY, CDR2 SVGAGI. With 4 bases clipped from V and 6 bases from J, the junction kept 3 bases outside the gene matches. The length of the CDR3 is 13 residues. The CDR3 is CASSWDREAEAFF. DNA for the CDR3: TGTGCCAGCAGTTGGGACAGGGAGGCTGAAGCTTTCTTT.

The chain couples TRBV5-1 to TRBJ1-2; a possible D gene is TRBD1 (6 bases). Germline values: CDR1 SGHRS, CDR2 YFSETQ. V was pared by 4 bases and J by 0 bases, with 10 bases between. The CDR3 length is 14 residues. The CDR3 region is CASSTDSTNYGYTF. CDR3 bases: TGCGCCAGCAGCACGGACAGTACTAACTATGGCTACACCTTC.

This chain links TRBV18 with TRBJ2-3, with 11 bases lining up with TRBD2. Germline trimming cut 3 bases from V and 2 bases from J; bases unmatched to any gene: 4. CDR1 and CDR2 (germline): KGHSH, LQKENI. The CDR3 length is 16 residues. This CDR3 is CASSPGTSGHTDTQYF. The CDR3 nucleotides read TGTGCCAGCTCACCGGGGACTAGCGGCCACACAGATACGCAGTATTTT.

The genes are TRBV30 and TRBJ1-6, with D possibly being TRBD1 (6 bases). The germline V gene has CDR1 GTSNPN and CDR2 SVGIG (reference sequence). V lost 0 bases to trimming and J lost 7 bases, with 10 bases between them. This CDR3 is 14 amino acids long. The DNA of the CDR3 is TGTGCCTGGAGTGTACGTGGGGGCAATTCACCCCTCCACTTT. Its protein product is CAWSVRGGNSPLHF.